This T cell receptor beta chain was obtained from a study of CD8+ T cells in alopecia areata. On the study more broadly: Among treated patients, oral tofacitinib was administered at 5 to 10 mg twice daily. Tofacitinib dosing lasted 6 to 18 months, which was then followed by 6 months off drug.

V was shortened by 2 bases and J by 5 bases, with 11 bases between the two germline ends. Germline V gene lookup returns CDR1 LGHNA and CDR2 YSLEER. The CDR3 is 14 amino acids. The treatment denotes: oral pan-JAK inhibitor, 5-10 mg twice daily. Reverse transcribed after extraction, RNA yielded cDNA as the sequencing template. Assay: immunoSEQ multiplex PCR; the TCRdb copy retains only in-frame clones and omits some. The sample has roughly 180,000 clones, 45% to 75% seen once. As for this clone: Its antigen is not identified.

Findings and caveats of the study: When scalp samples are sequenced, resident alphabeta T cells of normal skin are also captured.

Sequences were derived from CD4+ T cells sorted from blood, sampled at week 4, from a patient treated with tofacitinib. The sequence was collected from a human donor with alopecia areata. This chain uses TRBV4-3 with TRBJ2-3; D is perhaps TRBD1 or TRBD2 (5 bases each). The CDR3 DNA is TGCGCCAGCAGCCAACCGGGGCGAAGAGATACGCAGTATTTT. Protein sequence: CASSQPGRRDTQYF.